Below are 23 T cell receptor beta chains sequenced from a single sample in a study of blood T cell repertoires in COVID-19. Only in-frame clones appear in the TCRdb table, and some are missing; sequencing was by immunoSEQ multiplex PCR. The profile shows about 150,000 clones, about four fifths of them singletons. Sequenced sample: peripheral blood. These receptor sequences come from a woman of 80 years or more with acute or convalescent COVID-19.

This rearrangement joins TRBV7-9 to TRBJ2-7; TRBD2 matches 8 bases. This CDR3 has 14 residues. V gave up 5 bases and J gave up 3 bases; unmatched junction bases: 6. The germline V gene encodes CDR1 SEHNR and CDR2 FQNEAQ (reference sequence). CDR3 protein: CASSPTSGLYEQYF. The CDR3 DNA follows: TGTGCCAGCAGCCCAACTAGCGGCCTCTACGAGCAGTACTTC.

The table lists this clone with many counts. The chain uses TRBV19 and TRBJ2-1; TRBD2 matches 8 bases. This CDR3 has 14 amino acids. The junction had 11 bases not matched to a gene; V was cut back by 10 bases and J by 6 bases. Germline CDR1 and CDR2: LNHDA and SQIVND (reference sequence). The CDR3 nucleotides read TGTGCCACCAACCGGGGGGGGTTCGGCAATGAGCAGTTCTTC. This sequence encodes CATNRGGFGNEQFF.

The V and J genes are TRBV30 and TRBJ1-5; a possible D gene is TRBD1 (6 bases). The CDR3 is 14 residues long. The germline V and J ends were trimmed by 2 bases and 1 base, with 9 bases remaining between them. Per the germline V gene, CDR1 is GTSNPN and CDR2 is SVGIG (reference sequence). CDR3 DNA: TGTGCCTGGAGTAGGGGGTTCAGCAATCAGCCCCAGCATTTT. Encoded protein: CAWSRGFSNQPQHF.

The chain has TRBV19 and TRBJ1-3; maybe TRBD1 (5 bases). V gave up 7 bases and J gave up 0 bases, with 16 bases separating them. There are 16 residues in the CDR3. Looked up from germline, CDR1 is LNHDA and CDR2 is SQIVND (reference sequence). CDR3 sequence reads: CASNSPTGYSGNTIYF. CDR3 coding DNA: TGTGCCAGTAATTCACCCACAGGATACTCTGGAAACACCATATATTTT.

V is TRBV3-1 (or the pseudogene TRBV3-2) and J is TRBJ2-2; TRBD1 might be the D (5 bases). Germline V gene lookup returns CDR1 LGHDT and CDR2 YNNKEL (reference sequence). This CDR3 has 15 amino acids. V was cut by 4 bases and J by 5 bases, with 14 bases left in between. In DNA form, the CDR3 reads TGTGCCAGCAGCCCGAACGATGGGGCGACCGGGGAGCTGTTTTTT. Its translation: CASSPNDGATGELFF.

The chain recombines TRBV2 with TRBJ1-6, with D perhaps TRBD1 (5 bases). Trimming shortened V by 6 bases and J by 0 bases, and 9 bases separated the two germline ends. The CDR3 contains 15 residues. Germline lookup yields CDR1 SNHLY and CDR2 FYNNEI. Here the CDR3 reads CASRKTGSYNSPLHF. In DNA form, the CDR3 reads TGTGCCAGCAGAAAAACAGGCTCCTATAATTCACCCCTCCACTTT.

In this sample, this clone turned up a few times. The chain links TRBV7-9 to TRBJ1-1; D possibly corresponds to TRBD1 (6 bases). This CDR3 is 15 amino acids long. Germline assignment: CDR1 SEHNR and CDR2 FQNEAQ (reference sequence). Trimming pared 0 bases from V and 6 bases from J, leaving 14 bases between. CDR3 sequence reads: CASSLARQAEPEAFF. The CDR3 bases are TGTGCCAGCAGCTTAGCCCGACAGGCCGAACCTGAAGCTTTCTTT.

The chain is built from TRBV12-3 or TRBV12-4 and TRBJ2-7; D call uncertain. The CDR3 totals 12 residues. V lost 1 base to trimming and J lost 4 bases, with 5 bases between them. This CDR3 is CASSLGSYEQYF. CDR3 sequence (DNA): TGTGCCAGCAGTTTAGGTAGTTACGAGCAGTACTTC.

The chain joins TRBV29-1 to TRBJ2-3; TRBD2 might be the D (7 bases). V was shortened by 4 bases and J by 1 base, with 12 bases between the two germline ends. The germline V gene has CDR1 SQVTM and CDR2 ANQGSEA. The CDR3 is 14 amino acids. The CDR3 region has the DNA TGCAGCGTTGTAGGGGGGGTGCGCACAGATACGCAGTATTTT. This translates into CSVVGGVRTDTQYF.

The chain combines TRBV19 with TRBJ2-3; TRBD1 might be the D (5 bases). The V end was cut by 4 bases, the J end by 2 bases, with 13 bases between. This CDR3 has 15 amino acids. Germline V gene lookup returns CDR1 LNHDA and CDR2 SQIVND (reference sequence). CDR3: CASSRTGSPTDTQYF. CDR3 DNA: TGTGCCAGTAGTAGAACAGGTTCGCCCACAGATACGCAGTATTTT.

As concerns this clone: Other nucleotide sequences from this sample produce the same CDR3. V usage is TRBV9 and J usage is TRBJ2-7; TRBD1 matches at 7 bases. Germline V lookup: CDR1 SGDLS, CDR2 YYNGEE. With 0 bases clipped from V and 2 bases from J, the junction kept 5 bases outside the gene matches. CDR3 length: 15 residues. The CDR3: CASSVGETGPYEQYF. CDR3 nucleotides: TGTGCCAGCAGCGTAGGTGAGACAGGGCCCTACGAGCAGTACTTC. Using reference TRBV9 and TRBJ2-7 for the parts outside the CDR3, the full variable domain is DSGVTQTPKHLITATGQRVTLRCSPRSGDLSVYWYQQSLDQGLQFLIQYYNGEERAKGNILERFSAQQFPDLHSELNLSSLELGDSALYFCASSVGETGPYEQYFGPGTRLTVT.

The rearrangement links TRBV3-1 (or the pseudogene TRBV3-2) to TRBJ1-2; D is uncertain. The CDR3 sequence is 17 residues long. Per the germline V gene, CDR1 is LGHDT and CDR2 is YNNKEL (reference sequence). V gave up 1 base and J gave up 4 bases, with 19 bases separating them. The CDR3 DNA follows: TGTGCCAGCAGCCAAGGTGTGGGAGCGGGGTTTGGCTATGGCTACACCTTC. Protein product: CASSQGVGAGFGYGYTF.

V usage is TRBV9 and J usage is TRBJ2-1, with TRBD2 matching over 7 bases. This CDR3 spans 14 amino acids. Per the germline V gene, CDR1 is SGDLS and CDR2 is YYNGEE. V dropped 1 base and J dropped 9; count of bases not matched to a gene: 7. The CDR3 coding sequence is TGTGCCAGCAGCGTACGCGGGAGTACGGGTGAGCAGTTCTTC. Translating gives CASSVRGSTGEQFF. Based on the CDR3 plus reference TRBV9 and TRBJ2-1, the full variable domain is DSGVTQTPKHLITATGQRVTLRCSPRSGDLSVYWYQQSLDQGLQFLIQYYNGEERAKGNILERFSAQQFPDLHSELNLSSLELGDSALYFCASSVRGSTGEQFFGPGTRLTVL.

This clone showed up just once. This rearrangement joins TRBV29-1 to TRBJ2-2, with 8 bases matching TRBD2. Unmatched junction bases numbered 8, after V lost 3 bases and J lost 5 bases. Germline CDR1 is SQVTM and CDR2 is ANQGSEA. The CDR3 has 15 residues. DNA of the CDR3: TGCAGCGTTGATGGAGCGGGAGTGGGAACCGGGGAGCTGTTTTTT. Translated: CSVDGAGVGTGELFF.

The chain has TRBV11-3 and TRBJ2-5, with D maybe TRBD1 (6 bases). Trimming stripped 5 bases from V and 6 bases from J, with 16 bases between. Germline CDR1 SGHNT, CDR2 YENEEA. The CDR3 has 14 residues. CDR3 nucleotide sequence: TGTGCCAGCAGCCCCAGGGGTAGCTGGCAGACCCAGTACTTC. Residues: CASSPRGSWQTQYF.

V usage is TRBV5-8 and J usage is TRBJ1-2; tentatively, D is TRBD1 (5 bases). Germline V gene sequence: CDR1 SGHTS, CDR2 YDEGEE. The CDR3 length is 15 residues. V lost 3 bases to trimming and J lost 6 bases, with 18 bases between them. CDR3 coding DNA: TGTGCCAGCAGCTCCGAGTGGGGGGGAACGGATGGCTACACCTTC. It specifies CASSSEWGGTDGYTF.

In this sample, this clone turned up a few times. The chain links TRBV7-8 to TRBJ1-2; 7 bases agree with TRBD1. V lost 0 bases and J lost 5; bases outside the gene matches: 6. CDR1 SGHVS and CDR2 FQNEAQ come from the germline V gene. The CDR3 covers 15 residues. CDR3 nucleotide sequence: TGTGCCAGCAGCTTAGCAGGGGGACAGCAATATGGCTACACCTTC. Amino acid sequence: CASSLAGGQQYGYTF.

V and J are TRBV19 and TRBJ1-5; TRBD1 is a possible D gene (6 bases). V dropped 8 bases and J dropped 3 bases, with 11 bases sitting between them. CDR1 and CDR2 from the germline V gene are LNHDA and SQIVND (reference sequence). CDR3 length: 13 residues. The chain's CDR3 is CASGGQPNQPQHF. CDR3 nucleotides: TGTGCCAGTGGCGGACAGCCCAATCAGCCCCAGCATTTT.

DNA of the CDR3: TGTGCCAGCAGCCAAACAGGGATTGGCAATCAGCCCCAGCATTTT. It encodes CASSQTGIGNQPQHF. The V call is TRBV14, the J call TRBJ1-5, with a possible D match to TRBD1 (6 bases). The CDR3 totals 15 residues. Germline values: CDR1 SGHDN, CDR2 FVKESK. Trimming took 2 bases from V and 2 from J, leaving 10 bases between them.

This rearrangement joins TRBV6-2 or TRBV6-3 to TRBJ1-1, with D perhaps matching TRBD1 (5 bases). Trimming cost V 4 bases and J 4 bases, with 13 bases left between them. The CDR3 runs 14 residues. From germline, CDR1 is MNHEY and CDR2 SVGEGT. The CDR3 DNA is TGTGCCAGCAGTTTGGACACGGGAGGCACTGAAGCTTTCTTT. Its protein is CASSLDTGGTEAFF.

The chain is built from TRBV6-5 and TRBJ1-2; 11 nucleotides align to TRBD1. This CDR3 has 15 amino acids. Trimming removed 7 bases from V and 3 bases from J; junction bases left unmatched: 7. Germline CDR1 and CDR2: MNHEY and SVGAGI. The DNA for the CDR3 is TGTGCCAGCATGTCACGGGACAGGGGGGACTATGGCTACACCTTC. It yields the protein CASMSRDRGDYGYTF.

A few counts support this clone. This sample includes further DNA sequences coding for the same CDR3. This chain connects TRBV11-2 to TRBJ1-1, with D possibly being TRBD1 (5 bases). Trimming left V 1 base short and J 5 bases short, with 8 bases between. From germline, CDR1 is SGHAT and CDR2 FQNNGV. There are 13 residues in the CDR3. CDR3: CASSLGAGTEAFF. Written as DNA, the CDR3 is TGTGCCAGCAGCTTAGGCGCAGGGACTGAAGCTTTCTTT.

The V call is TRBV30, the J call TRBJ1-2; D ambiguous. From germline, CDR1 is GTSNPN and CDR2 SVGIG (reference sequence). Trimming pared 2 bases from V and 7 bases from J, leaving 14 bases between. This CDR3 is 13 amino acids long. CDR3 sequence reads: CAWSKLRESGYTF. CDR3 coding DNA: TGTGCCTGGAGTAAGCTTCGTGAGAGTGGCTACACCTTC.